The subject of this entry is one TCR beta chain. No antigen is known for it. Per-nucleotide qualities are absent, and no much larger clonotype sits a single base away. The protocol used for the library was the immunoSEQ multiplex PCR assay. For the multiplex PCR, a mixture combining 60 forward primers for TCR Vbeta segments and 13 reverse primers for TCR Jbeta segments was used. The CDR3 region of rearranged TCR beta genes was amplified from genomic DNA by a multiplex PCR assay. The Illumina HiSeq System was used to sequence the amplified TCR beta libraries as 87-base-pair reads. The study's processing was this. A later analysis counted 75 million to 100 million unique TCR beta chains across the approximately 700 repertoires, and roughly 10 million of these chains were shared by at least two donors. A nearest-neighbor algorithm error-corrected the raw reads and collapsed the reads into unique sequences, merging closely related sequences to remove PCR and sequencing errors. CDR3 sequences were aligned to IMGT reference sequences to assign V, D and J gene segments. For a sequence to be retained, a match of at least six nucleotides was required to both a V gene segment and a J gene segment. Rearrangements were classified as productive when the CDR3 lacked stop codons and remained in frame with V and J, and all other rearrangements were classified as non-productive. Following IMGT convention, CDR3 was defined as the stretch from the second conserved V-encoded cysteine up to the conserved J-encoded phenylalanine. In an earlier analysis of some 550 of the donors, sequences lacking an unambiguous match to a single V gene segment were excluded. In an earlier analysis of some 590 of the donors, a V segment was called functional when productive rearrangements were above 56.7%, and segregating when the standard deviation between donors exceeded 5%. To diagnose cytomegalovirus status from the catalog of TCR beta chain sequences, a statistical classification framework was built. V and J gene assignment, in a later analysis, came from comparing TCR nucleotide sequences with IMGT/GENE-DB human TR gene sequences. A later analysis assigned CDR3 sequences and most-parsimonious VDJ recombination scenarios with the TCRdist pipeline. A later analysis defined each TCR beta chain by its CDR3 amino acid sequence plus V-gene family, and excluded reads lacking a unique V-gene family. A later analysis removed several hundred highly shared, low-generation-probability nucleotide sequences to deal with suspected cross-contamination and a sequencing artifact. For each public chain, a later analysis derived a clonal expansion index from normalized ranks of inferred template counts within each repertoire. In a later analysis, generation probabilities were computed using a VDJ recombination model fitted to out-of-frame rearrangements, and the results were checked against IGoR. Hypergeometric tests were used in a later analysis to score TCR-TCR, TCR-HLA and TCR-CMV co-occurrence, with a repertoire-size bias correction applied to the TCR pairs. In a later analysis, false discovery rates were estimated by permuting HLA or CMV assignments 20 times. In a later analysis, co-occurring TCRs were grouped using DBSCAN, with TCRdist sequence similarity added in when clustering inside HLA-allele-positive subsets. Repertoires with fewer than 30,000 or more than 120,000 public chains, plus five repertoires with anomalous nucleotide sharing, were excluded from co-occurrence clustering. Here the immuneACCESS table is served through TCRdb, limited to in-frame sequences with V and J called. Missing clones are a known gap in these copies; in checked studies unresolved V genes cover under half, and the rest lacks a known reason. The D gene and trimming were derived from the DNA, and the V and J assignments and clone size from that table. Present in this sample are 140,000 or so clones, approximately 72% of which were seen just once. Jointly, the top ten make up roughly 2.1% of the sample.

This sample is part of a study of cytomegalovirus exposure and HLA in healthy donors (dated by TCRdb to about 2017). In terms of the full investigation: In an earlier analysis of about 560 of the donors, 250 to 300 Gb of sequence data and 90 million to 120 million unique TCR beta sequences from about 179 million T cells were reported. About 330 gigabases of sequencing data and about 92 million unique TCR sequences made up an early release that covered about 640 HLA-typed donors. Of the 300 to 500 genotyped donors, approximately 80% were placed in the genetic ancestry cluster associated with self-reported Caucasian donors. The study aimed to test whether cataloging public T cell receptors could reveal signatures of past pathogen exposure. The study used immunosequencing to profile the T cell repertoires of approximately 630 subjects and linked those repertoires to cytomegalovirus serostatus. Besides the first cohort of some 670 subjects, a separate validation cohort made up of 95 to 150 different subjects was used. High-throughput TCR immunosequencing, statistical association of individual TCRs with disease status, and machine learning were combined to predict cytomegalovirus infection status. A later analysis re-examined previously published TCR beta repertoires from over 500 donors and added high-resolution HLA genotyping to investigate patterns of TCR occurrence. The later analysis used no new phenotypic data to find candidate immune exposures, relying instead on TCR beta sequences and their occurrence across donors. To decide whether each TCR beta V gene segment behaved as functional or pseudogenic, an earlier analysis of 587 of the donors relied on high-throughput TCR beta sequencing. Donor age, sex, ethnicity and CMV serostatus were compiled together with the repertoire data. A later genetic analysis used genome-wide SNP genotypes for about 60% of the roughly 700 donors, treating that subset as a discovery cohort. All discovery cohort repertoires had been generated using a single sequencing platform. Class I and class II HLA loci were covered by the typing at four-digit resolution. Typing coverage differed by locus: A, B, C, DRB1 and DQB1 were typed in about 629-640 donors, DQA1 in about 500, DPA1 in over 600, and DPB1 in approximately 450. Several DR-DQ haplotypes were treated as single units for association and clustering because of strong linkage in the cohort. Among some 410 genotyped donors of the cohort, an average of around 220,000 unique TCR beta nucleotide sequences was sequenced per donor, of which about 18% were non-productive. What the research found in general, with its limitations: A further reported finding was that TCR beta sequences accurately predicted the HLA-A and HLA-B alleles for most subjects in the first cohort. According to a later analysis, most CMV-associated TCR beta chains appeared to be HLA-restricted, and the HLA associations seemed to be driven largely by CMV exposure. CMV serostatus was the only immune exposure information available for the cohort. A later genetic analysis reported fewer N-insertions in productive TCRs among donors in an Asian-associated ancestry cluster than the roughly 640-donor mean. Specific HLA alleles were associated with over 15,000 TCR beta sequences at a false discovery rate of 0.05 in a later analysis. Linkage disequilibrium might explain the correlated functional status among segregating V segments, but an unknown experimental factor could not be excluded. An earlier analysis of 450 to 750 of the donors showed that most TCR beta V segments appeared in productive rearrangements either about 90% or about 30% of the time, which broadly matched IMGT annotations. Three of the identified cytomegalovirus-associated TCR beta chains were confirmed in vitro to be specific for cytomegalovirus antigens. In a later analysis, several top co-occurrence clusters were reported to appear linked to parvovirus B19, influenza, CMV and Epstein-Barr virus. A group of highly shared sequence variants was considered likely to be a technical artifact of the sequencing pipeline. In this cohort, only TCR beta chains were sequenced, and detectable features were limited by the absence of alpha or paired-chain data. In the study, about 150 TCR beta chains were listed as associated with cytomegalovirus. Seventeen rarely observed V segments, including chromosome 9 orphons, were excluded from the earlier analysis of approximately 600 of the donors because counts were too low. Some IMGT-functional V segments, including TRBV6-2 and TRBV6-3, could not be told apart with the 87-base-pair reads, so those segments were excluded. In both the original and validation cohorts, the classifier was reported to diagnose cytomegalovirus status with high specificity and sensitivity. V-gene and J-gene trimming of TCR beta chains was associated with a missense DCLRE1C variant in a later genetic analysis, and the association was replicated in an independent cohort. Because HLA typing was missing for some donors at each locus, association tests included only the typed subset. Assigning TCR associations to individual alleles was difficult when HLA alleles, especially DR and DQ, strongly co-occurred. In a later analysis, HLA-associated TCR beta chains showed more clonal expansion and lower generation probabilities than non-associated chains that were equally common. Roughly uniform sequencing depth across donors was assumed in presence/absence analyses, although this assumption may not hold. The authors suggested that the approach could potentially be extended to other disease states and immunological phenotypes. According to a later analysis, TCR association rates differed among HLA loci, with DRB1 alleles showing the most associated TCRs and HLA-C alleles showing the fewest. Across donors, most TCR sequences were observed very rarely, whereas some public TCRs were present in many individuals.

The cohort was made up of approximately 670 healthy bone marrow donors. At the time of sampling, every cohort member was nominally healthy, though immune exposures that went unrecorded were likely present. The donor tested CMV seronegative, placing the donor among the 300 to 450 seronegative members of the cohort. A peripheral blood sample was collected from each donor, and TCR beta sequencing was performed on peripheral blood mononuclear cells. Genomic DNA was extracted from the blood cell samples with the Qiagen DNeasy Blood Extraction Kit. The CDR3, cysteine through phenylalanine, is 16 amino acids long. Of the read, only the CDR3 DNA is kept; its 48 bases are in frame from base 1. Ends trimmed: V by 3 bases, J by 1 base; bases unmatched to a gene: 6. For CDR1 and CDR2, the germline V gene lists SGHAT and FQNNGV.

The chain joins TRBV11-2 to TRBJ1-1, with 9 middle bases fitting TRBD1. The sample comprised PBMCs. The TCR comes from a middle-aged man in good health and CMV-seronegative. The DNA is TGTGCCAGCAGCTTTCATCCGGGACAGGGGAACACTGAAGCTTTCTTT. This yields the protein CASSFHPGQGNTEAFF.